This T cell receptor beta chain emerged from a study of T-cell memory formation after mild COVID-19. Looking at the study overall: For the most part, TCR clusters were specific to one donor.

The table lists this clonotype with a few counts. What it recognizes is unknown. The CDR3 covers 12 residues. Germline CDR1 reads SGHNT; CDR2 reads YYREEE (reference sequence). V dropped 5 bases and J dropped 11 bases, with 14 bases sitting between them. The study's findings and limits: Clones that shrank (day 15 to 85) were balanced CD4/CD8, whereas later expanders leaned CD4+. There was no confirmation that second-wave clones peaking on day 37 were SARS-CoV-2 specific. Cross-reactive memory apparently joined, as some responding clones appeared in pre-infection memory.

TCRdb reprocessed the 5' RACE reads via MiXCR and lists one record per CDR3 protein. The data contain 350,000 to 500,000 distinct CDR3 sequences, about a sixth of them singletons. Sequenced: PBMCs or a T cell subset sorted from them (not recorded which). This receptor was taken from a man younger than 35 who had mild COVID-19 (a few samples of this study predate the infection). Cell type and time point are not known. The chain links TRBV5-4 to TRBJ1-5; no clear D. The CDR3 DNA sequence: TGTGCCAGCAGTTCGGACGGACTGACCCAGCATTTT. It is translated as CASSSDGLTQHF.